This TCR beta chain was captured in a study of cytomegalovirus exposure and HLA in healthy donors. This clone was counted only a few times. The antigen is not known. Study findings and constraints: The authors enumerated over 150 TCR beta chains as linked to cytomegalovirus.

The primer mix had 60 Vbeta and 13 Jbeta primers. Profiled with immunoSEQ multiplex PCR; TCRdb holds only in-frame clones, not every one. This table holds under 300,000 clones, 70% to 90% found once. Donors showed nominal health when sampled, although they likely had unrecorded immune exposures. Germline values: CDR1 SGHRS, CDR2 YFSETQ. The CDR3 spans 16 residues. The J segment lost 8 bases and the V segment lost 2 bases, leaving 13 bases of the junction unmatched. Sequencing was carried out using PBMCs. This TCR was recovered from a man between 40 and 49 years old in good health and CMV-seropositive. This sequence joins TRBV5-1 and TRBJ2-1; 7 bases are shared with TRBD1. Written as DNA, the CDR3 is TGCGCCAGCAGCTTACAGGGGTTTGCTAGTTACTATGAGCAGTTCTTC. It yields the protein CASSLQGFASYYEQFF. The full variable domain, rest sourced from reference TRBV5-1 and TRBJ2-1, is KAGVTQTPRYLIKTRGQQVTLSCSPISGHRSVSWYQQTPGQGLQFLFEYFSETQRNKGNFPGRFSGRQFSNSRSEMNVSTLELGDSALYLCASSLQGFASYYEQFFGPGTRLTVL.